A single sample is the source of the 15 T cell receptor beta chains below, sequenced in a study of lymphopenia after photon versus proton radiotherapy. The assay was immunoSEQ multiplex PCR, and TCRdb's table has in-frame clones only and misses some. Of tens of thousands of clones listed, roughly 91% are singletons. The sample was peripheral blood, taken from a patient treated with photon-based radiotherapy. The source of these receptors is an older woman with pancreatic cancer.

The rearrangement uses TRBV27 and TRBJ2-3; 7 bases are a match to TRBD2. The CDR3 length is 15 residues. Germline CDR1 and CDR2: MNHEY and SMNVEV (reference sequence). The V and J ends lost 5 bases and 2 bases, in that order; junction bases with no gene match: 7. The DNA for the CDR3 is TGTGCCAGCAGTCCCTCAGCGGGATTCACAGATACGCAGTATTTT. Amino acid sequence: CASSPSAGFTDTQYF.

This chain links TRBV10-3 with TRBJ2-5; D is possibly TRBD1 or TRBD2 (6 bases each). This CDR3 contains 13 residues. Germline V gene sequence: CDR1 ENHRY, CDR2 SYGVKD. V was cut by 3 bases and J by 4 bases, with 9 bases left in between. The DNA of the CDR3 is TGTGCCATCAGTGAAGGGGGGAGAGAGACCCAGTACTTC. Protein: CAISEGGRETQYF.

The chain is built from TRBV5-1 and TRBJ2-2, with D possibly TRBD2 on 6 matching bases. CDR3 length equals 15 residues. The germline V gene encodes CDR1 SGHRS and CDR2 YFSETQ. The ends were cut back, 5 bases at V and 2 bases at J, with 13 bases in the middle. CDR3 region: CASRPGLLNTGELFF. CDR3 in DNA: TGCGCCAGCAGGCCGGGACTTCTAAACACCGGGGAGCTGTTTTTT.

Only one count was recorded for this clone. The chain combines TRBV30 with TRBJ1-3; D uncertain. CDR3 length: 13 residues. Looked up from germline, CDR1 is GTSNPN and CDR2 is SVGIG (reference sequence). Trimming shortened V by 2 bases and J by 2 bases, and 7 bases separated the two germline ends. The CDR3 loop reads CAWSTGTGNTIYF. The CDR3 nucleotides are TGTGCCTGGAGTACGGGGACTGGAAACACCATATATTTT.

The chain joins TRBV11-2 to TRBJ1-2; TRBD1 might be the D (6 bases). V was cut by 5 bases and J by 5 bases, with 12 bases left in between. The CDR3 loop spans 13 amino acids. The germline V gene encodes CDR1 SGHAT and CDR2 FQNNGV. CDR3 in amino acids: CASSPTGLYGYTF. DNA of the CDR3: TGTGCCAGCAGCCCCACAGGGCTATATGGCTACACCTTC.

The V and J genes are TRBV28 and TRBJ2-2, with TRBD2 identical over 7 bases. Germline V gene lookup returns CDR1 MDHEN and CDR2 SYDVKM. With 1 base clipped from V and 7 bases from J, the junction kept 9 bases outside the gene matches. The CDR3 contains 16 residues. This CDR3 reads CASSLYHGTTVGELFF. DNA for the CDR3: TGTGCCAGCAGTTTATACCACGGGACTACCGTCGGGGAGCTGTTTTTT.

V and J are TRBV5-1 and TRBJ1-4; 11 bases map to TRBD1. J was trimmed by 0 bases and V by 3 bases; bases with no gene match: 7. The CDR3 contains 18 residues. The germline CDR1 and CDR2 sequences are SGHRS and YFSETQ. CDR3 sequence reads: CASSSGQGDRATNEKLFF. The CDR3 nucleotides read TGCGCCAGCAGCTCGGGACAGGGGGACCGTGCAACTAATGAAAAACTGTTTTTT.

The rearrangement uses TRBV4-3 and TRBJ2-1; 10 nucleotides align to TRBD2. CDR3 length equals 16 residues. Germline V lookup: CDR1 LGHNA, CDR2 YSLEER. V shed 4 bases and J 0 bases; nucleotides not matched to a gene: 3. This chain's CDR3 is CASSPRLAGSYNEQFF. The CDR3 nucleotides are TGCGCCAGCAGCCCACGACTAGCGGGCTCCTACAATGAGCAGTTCTTC.

The V call is TRBV2, the J call TRBJ2-5; D perhaps matches TRBD2 (5 bases). Germline V gene data show CDR1 as SNHLY and CDR2 as FYNNEI. This CDR3 has 15 amino acids. V gave up 4 bases and J gave up 2 bases, with 14 bases separating them. The CDR3 is CASSGYGIQQETQYF. In DNA, the CDR3 is TGTGCCAGCAGTGGGTACGGGATTCAGCAAGAGACCCAGTACTTC.

Here the CDR3 reads CASSIDRGEQFF. The CDR3 bases are TGTGCCAGTAGTATAGACCGGGGTGAGCAGTTCTTC. V usage is TRBV19 and J usage is TRBJ2-1; D perhaps matches TRBD2 (5 bases). CDR1 and CDR2 (germline): LNHDA, SQIVND (reference sequence). The CDR3 totals 12 residues. V was cut by 0 bases and J by 9 bases, with 6 bases left in between.

V and J are TRBV5-4 and TRBJ1-1; 8 nucleotides agree with TRBD1. CDR3 size: 15 residues. Trimming removed 5 bases from V and 5 bases from J; junction bases left unmatched: 11. CDR1 and CDR2 from the germline V gene are SGHNT and YYREEE (reference sequence). CDR3 sequence: CASRPSGQGRTEAFF. CDR3 DNA: TGTGCCAGCAGGCCAAGCGGACAGGGTCGGACTGAAGCTTTCTTT.

This rearrangement joins TRBV2 to TRBJ1-2; no reliable D call. CDR1 is SNHLY, CDR2 FYNNEI, per germline. The V end was cut by 2 bases, the J end by 5 bases, with 9 bases between. The CDR3 extends over 13 amino acids. CDR3 loop: CASSESQPYGYTF. DNA for the CDR3: TGTGCCAGCAGTGAAAGCCAGCCATATGGCTACACCTTC.

This rearrangement joins TRBV7-2 to TRBJ1-5; the D is unclear. Germline CDR1 and CDR2: SGHTA and FQGNSA. This CDR3 has 13 residues. The V end was cut by 2 bases, the J end by 7 bases, with 9 bases between. CDR3 in DNA: TGTGCCAGCAGCTTAACGGGGAAACAGCCCCAGCATTTT. Amino acids: CASSLTGKQPQHF.

The rearrangement links TRBV7-2 to TRBJ1-3; maybe TRBD1 (6 bases). Germline V gives CDR1 SGHTA, CDR2 FQGNSA. Trimming pared 8 bases from V and 4 bases from J, leaving 15 bases between. This CDR3 spans 14 amino acids. The CDR3 loop is CASGQSRTGNTIYF. The CDR3 DNA reads as TGTGCCAGCGGACAGAGTCGGACAGGAAACACCATATATTTT.

V gene TRBV28 combines with J gene TRBJ2-7, with D unresolved. Trimming left V 6 bases short and J 3 bases short, with 6 bases between. CDR3 length equals 11 residues. From germline, CDR1 is MDHEN and CDR2 SYDVKM. This CDR3 is CASRWSYEQYF. CDR3 coding DNA: TGTGCCAGCAGATGGAGCTACGAGCAGTACTTC.